The present T cell receptor beta chain was sequenced within a study of T cell repertoires in cytomegalovirus infection. Trimming removed 3 bases from V and 0 bases from J, with 9 bases in between. Germline-derived CDR1 and CDR2 are LNHDA and SQIVND (reference sequence). The CDR3 has 16 amino acids. TCRdb re-analysed the reads in MiXCR, keeping a single row per CDR3 protein. The sample consists of more than 150,000 distinct CDR3 sequences, about 28% of them appearing once. The genes are TRBV19 and TRBJ2-6; D is possibly TRBD1 (5 bases). This receptor was obtained from a human donor in good health (CMV status not recorded). Some clones in this sample may be carry-over from other donors' samples. Source material: PBMCs. CDR3 residues: CASSIDSSSGANVLTF. In DNA form, the CDR3 reads TGTGCCAGTAGTATCGACAGCAGCTCTGGGGCCAACGTCCTGACTTTC.